The next 30 T cell receptor beta chains were all read from a single sample in a study of cytomegalovirus exposure and HLA in healthy donors. Method: immunoSEQ multiplex PCR; TCRdb's copy keeps in-frame clones and lacks some. This table holds 55,000 to 80,000 clones, around 93% found once. Sequenced: PBMCs. The receptors derive from a young woman in good health and CMV-seropositive.

V usage is TRBV6-1 and J usage is TRBJ2-3, with 10 bases aligning to TRBD1. Trimming at V came to 1 base and at J to 5 bases, leaving 3 bases not matched to a gene. The length of the CDR3 is 15 residues. Germline-derived CDR1 and CDR2 are MNHNS and SASEGT. The CDR3 bases are TGTGCCAGCAGTGAAGGATGGACAGGGGGAGATACGCAGTATTTT. Protein: CASSEGWTGGDTQYF.

This chain joins TRBV6-1 and TRBJ1-1, with D uncertain. V was shortened by 5 bases and J by 2 bases, with 6 bases between the two germline ends. CDR1 MNHNS and CDR2 SASEGT come from the germline V gene. The CDR3 spans 12 residues. The CDR3 region has the DNA TGTGCCAGCAGTATTCGTAACACTGAAGCTTTCTTT. Translating it yields CASSIRNTEAFF.

The chain has TRBV7-8 and TRBJ2-1; D possibly corresponds to TRBD1 (5 bases). V was cut by 6 bases and J by 8 bases, with 8 bases left in between. This CDR3 contains 11 residues. Germline V CDR1 and CDR2: SGHVS, FQNEAQ. The CDR3 DNA reads TGTGCCAGCAGGTCAGGGTATGAGCAGTTCTTC. Translation: CASRSGYEQFF.

Written as DNA, the CDR3 is TGTGCCAGCAACCGGGCGGGGGGCACCTACAATGAGCAGTTCTTC. Amino acids: CASNRAGGTYNEQFF. This sequence joins TRBV28 and TRBJ2-1; 8 nucleotides align to TRBD2. CDR3 length: 15 amino acids. Trimming removed 7 bases from V and 2 bases from J; junction bases left unmatched: 7. Germline V CDR1 and CDR2: MDHEN, SYDVKM.

The chain uses TRBV30 and TRBJ1-1; 7 positions match TRBD1. J lost 10 bases, V lost 3 bases, and 8 bases had no gene match. In germline, CDR1 is GTSNPN, CDR2 SVGIG (reference sequence). The CDR3 extends over 12 amino acids. The CDR3 sequence is CAWSTRGLGAFF. DNA for the CDR3: TGTGCCTGGAGCACAAGGGGGCTTGGAGCTTTCTTT.

The V and J genes are TRBV6-5 and TRBJ2-2; D ambiguous. The germline V gene encodes CDR1 MNHEY and CDR2 SVGAGI. The CDR3 is 11 residues long. V was cut by 8 bases and J by 3 bases, with 4 bases left in between. The CDR3 region is CASRYTGELFF. CDR3 nucleotides: TGTGCCAGCCGGTACACCGGGGAGCTGTTTTTT.

This clone has a single count. The rearrangement links TRBV5-5 to TRBJ2-7; D call uncertain. Trimming took off 1 base at V and 5 bases at J, with 10 bases between the two ends. Germline lookup yields CDR1 SGHKS and CDR2 YYEKEE (reference sequence). There are 13 residues in the CDR3. The CDR3 here is CASSLSRLDEQYF. As DNA, the CDR3 is TGTGCCAGCAGCTTGAGCAGGTTAGACGAGCAGTACTTC.

The chain uses TRBV6-5 and TRBJ1-2; D may be TRBD1 (5 bases). Per the germline V gene, CDR1 is MNHEY and CDR2 is SVGAGI. This CDR3 is 14 amino acids long. Trimming removed 4 bases from V and 2 bases from J, with 11 bases in between. CDR3 sequence (DNA): TGTGCCAGCAGTTGGGGCAGTTTAAACTATGGCTACACCTTC. Translated, it gives CASSWGSLNYGYTF.

This sequence joins TRBV7-2 and TRBJ2-1; 11 nucleotides match TRBD2. The CDR3 is 15 amino acids. V gave up 7 bases and J gave up 4 bases; unmatched junction bases: 6. In germline, CDR1 is SGHTA, CDR2 FQGNSA. In DNA, the CDR3 is TGTGCCAGCAACCCGGGACTAGCGGTGTACAATGAGCAGTTCTTC. This translates into CASNPGLAVYNEQFF.

The genes are TRBV5-6 and TRBJ1-1, with TRBD1 matching over 7 bases. Germline CDR1 is SGHDT and CDR2 is YYEEEE. The CDR3 runs to 14 residues. V dropped 1 base and J dropped 5; count of bases not matched to a gene: 5. The CDR3 loop is CASSLNRGRTEAFF. The CDR3 DNA is TGTGCCAGCAGCTTGAACAGGGGAAGGACTGAAGCTTTCTTT. Combining the CDR3 with reference TRBV5-6 and TRBJ1-1 gives the whole variable domain DAGVTQSPTHLIKTRGQQVTLRCSPKSGHDTVSWYQQALGQGPQFIFQYYEEEERQRGNFPDRFSGHQFPNYSSELNVNALLLGDSALYLCASSLNRGRTEAFFGQGTRLTVV.

The chain recombines TRBV4-2 with TRBJ2-3; 10 positions agree with TRBD1. Unmatched junction bases numbered 7, after V lost 1 base and J lost 3 bases. This CDR3 spans 17 amino acids. Germline V gene lookup returns CDR1 LGHNA and CDR2 YNFKEQ. In DNA, the CDR3 is TGTGCCAGCAGCCAAGCGGGGACAGGGGACGGGACAGATACGCAGTATTTT. The encoded protein is CASSQAGTGDGTDTQYF.

V usage is TRBV2 and J usage is TRBJ1-1; tentatively, D is TRBD1 (5 bases). Trimming removed 0 bases at V and 4 bases at J, with 12 bases between. The CDR3 contains 15 residues. Germline-derived CDR1 and CDR2 are SNHLY and FYNNEI. The CDR3 reads CASSEARGGVTEAFF. CDR3 nucleotides: TGTGCCAGCAGTGAAGCACGGGGGGGAGTCACTGAAGCTTTCTTT.

This CDR3 is CASSFGQGLSTDTQYF. The CDR3 region has the DNA TGTGCCAGCAGCTTCGGACAGGGACTATCCACAGATACGCAGTATTTT. The genes are TRBV9 and TRBJ2-3; the D gene is possibly TRBD1 (8 bases). Trimming cost V 4 bases and J 2 bases, with 17 bases left between them. Germline values: CDR1 SGDLS, CDR2 YYNGEE. This CDR3 has 16 residues. The full variable domain, in which reference TRBV9 and TRBJ2-3 provide the parts outside the CDR3, is DSGVTQTPKHLITATGQRVTLRCSPRSGDLSVYWYQQSLDQGLQFLIQYYNGEERAKGNILERFSAQQFPDLHSELNLSSLELGDSALYFCASSFGQGLSTDTQYFGPGTRLTVL.

This sequence joins TRBV29-1 and TRBJ2-1; 7 nucleotides match TRBD2. This CDR3 comprises 16 residues. V lost 4 bases, J lost 1 base, and 10 bases stayed unmatched. Germline CDR1 SQVTM, CDR2 ANQGSEA. Written as DNA, the CDR3 is TGCAGCGTTGCCTTGACGACTAGCACGTCCTACAATGAGCAGTTCTTC. Amino acid sequence: CSVALTTSTSYNEQFF.

The rearrangement links TRBV19 to TRBJ2-7; 15 bases are a match to TRBD2. Germline V gene data show CDR1 as LNHDA and CDR2 as SQIVND (reference sequence). V was pared by 0 bases and J by 4 bases, with 13 bases of the junction left unmatched. The CDR3 has 20 residues. This chain's CDR3 is CASSIDHGTSGRFQTYEQYF. CDR3 DNA: TGTGCCAGTAGTATAGATCATGGGACTAGCGGGAGGTTTCAGACTTACGAGCAGTACTTC.

The chain uses TRBV6-1 and TRBJ2-4; D is unresolved. Germline V gene sequence: CDR1 MNHNS, CDR2 SASEGT. The CDR3 extends over 14 amino acids. With 2 bases removed from V and 7 bases from J, the gap between germline ends came to 12 bases. CDR3 in amino acids: CASSETHYMNIQYF. DNA of the CDR3: TGTGCCAGCAGTGAAACTCATTATATGAACATTCAGTACTTC.

The chain carries TRBV5-6 and TRBJ1-2; possible D gene TRBD1, 6 bases. CDR1 is SGHDT, CDR2 YYEEEE, per germline. This CDR3 has 14 amino acids. The ends were cut back, 0 bases at V and 8 bases at J, with 14 bases in the middle. The DNA for the CDR3 is TGTGCCAGCAGCTTGGTGTGGGCAGGGGAAGGCTACACCTTC. Protein sequence: CASSLVWAGEGYTF.

The V and J genes are TRBV18 and TRBJ2-6; TRBD1 might be the D (6 bases). Trimming removed 3 bases from V and 2 bases from J, with 11 bases in between. The germline V gene has CDR1 KGHSH and CDR2 LQKENI. The CDR3 spans 16 residues. The CDR3 loop is CASSPVAGAGANVLTF. The DNA of the CDR3 is TGTGCCAGCTCACCGGTAGCAGGGGCTGGGGCCAACGTCCTGACTTTC.

The chain couples TRBV30 to TRBJ1-5, with D tentatively TRBD1 (6 bases). The CDR3 runs to 13 residues. CDR1 and CDR2 from the germline V gene are GTSNPN and SVGIG (reference sequence). V gave up 5 bases and J gave up 6 bases, with 14 bases separating them. The CDR3 DNA follows: TGTGCCTGGGGCCAAGGGGGATTTCAGCCCCAGCATTTT. It encodes CAWGQGGFQPQHF.

The chain couples TRBV5-6 to TRBJ2-7, with a possible D match to TRBD1 (6 bases). Deletions cut 4 bases from V and 2 bases from J, with 13 bases between. The CDR3 runs to 14 residues. Germline-derived CDR1 and CDR2 are SGHDT and YYEEEE. CDR3 amino acids: CASSQTRTAYEQYF. Here the CDR3 DNA reads TGTGCCAGCAGCCAGACCCGGACAGCCTACGAGCAGTACTTC.

This clone was seen a few times. The chain couples TRBV6-5 to TRBJ1-2, with D possibly matching TRBD1 (6 bases). CDR3 length: 13 residues. Trimming removed 5 bases at V and 8 bases at J, with 15 bases between. Per germline, CDR1 MNHEY and CDR2 SVGAGI. The CDR3 sequence is CASSLAGDWGYTF. CDR3 DNA sequence: TGTGCCAGCAGTCTGGCAGGGGATTGGGGCTACACCTTC.

The chain employs TRBV30 and TRBJ2-3; 10 nucleotides line up with TRBD2. V lost 4 bases to trimming and J lost 3 bases; unmatched junction nucleotides: 1. This CDR3 is 13 amino acids long. The V gene's germline CDR1 is GTSNPN and CDR2 SVGIG (reference sequence). DNA of the CDR3: TGTGCCTGGACTAGCGGGAGAACAGATACGCAGTATTTT. Translation: CAWTSGRTDTQYF. The whole variable domain, remainder taken from reference TRBV30 and TRBJ2-3, is SQTIHQWPATLVQPVGSPLSLECTVEGTSNPNLYWYRQAAGRGLQLLFYSVGIGQISSEVPQNLSASRPQDRQFILSSKKLLLSDSGFYLCAWTSGRTDTQYFGPGTRLTVL.

The chain is built from TRBV5-6 and TRBJ1-2, with D perhaps TRBD1 (6 bases). Germline CDR1 and CDR2: SGHDT and YYEEEE. The ends were cut back, 4 bases at V and 3 bases at J, with 10 bases in the middle. The CDR3 is 13 residues long. CDR3 in amino acids: CASSMSGDYGYTF. The CDR3 DNA sequence: TGTGCCAGCAGCATGTCAGGGGACTATGGCTACACCTTC.

This sequence joins TRBV28 and TRBJ1-2, with 7 bases that match TRBD1. Germline V gene lookup returns CDR1 MDHEN and CDR2 SYDVKM. The CDR3 has 14 residues. V lost 3 bases and J lost 4; bases outside the gene matches: 5. This CDR3 reads CASSLPGGSYGYTF. In DNA form, the CDR3 reads TGTGCCAGCAGTTTGCCAGGGGGATCCTATGGCTACACCTTC.

This clone was counted once. The chain uses TRBV5-1 and TRBJ2-2, with D possibly being TRBD1 (6 bases). The CDR3 consists of 16 residues. CDR1 is SGHRS, CDR2 YFSETQ, per germline. V was shortened by 3 bases and J by 5 bases, with 17 bases between the two germline ends. CDR3 DNA sequence: TGCGCCAGCAGCTCTAACTCGGGACAAGGGACCGGGGAGCTGTTTTTT. The encoded protein is CASSSNSGQGTGELFF.

The chain carries TRBV4-2 and TRBJ2-3; a weak D match, TRBD1 (6 bases). This CDR3 comprises 16 residues. The V and J ends lost 4 bases and 0 bases respectively, with 14 bases between them. Germline V gene data show CDR1 as LGHNA and CDR2 as YNFKEQ. CDR3 region: CASSRNYRESTDTQYF. In DNA, the CDR3 is TGTGCCAGCAGCCGGAACTACAGGGAGAGCACAGATACGCAGTATTTT.

The V call is TRBV27, the J call TRBJ1-2; D possibly corresponds to TRBD1 (6 bases). The CDR3 has 14 residues. V shed 6 bases and J shed 4 bases, with 15 bases lying between them. The V gene's germline CDR1 is MNHEY and CDR2 SMNVEV (reference sequence). This CDR3 is CASSRKGEGYGYTF. In DNA, the CDR3 is TGTGCCAGCAGCAGGAAGGGGGAGGGCTATGGCTACACCTTC.

CDR3 region: CASSLRGTGELFF. The CDR3 nucleotides are TGTGCCAGCAGTCTCCGGGGGACCGGGGAGCTGTTTTTT. This rearrangement joins TRBV28 to TRBJ2-2, with D possibly being TRBD2 (6 bases). CDR1 is MDHEN and CDR2 is SYDVKM in the germline V gene. This CDR3 contains 13 residues. Trimming removed 5 bases at V and 5 bases at J, with 9 bases between.

The chain joins TRBV4-3 to TRBJ2-3; 12 bases line up with TRBD2. In germline, CDR1 is LGHNA, CDR2 YSLEER. The CDR3 consists of 19 residues. Trimming at V came to 0 bases and at J to 6 bases, leaving 13 bases not matched to a gene. CDR3: CASSQDTAPTSGGPDTQYF. As DNA, the CDR3 is TGCGCCAGCAGCCAAGATACCGCTCCGACTAGCGGGGGACCTGATACGCAGTATTTT.

V usage is TRBV5-1 and J usage is TRBJ2-5; 7 bases line up with TRBD2. Germline CDR1 and CDR2: SGHRS and YFSETQ. Trimming took 2 bases from V and 5 from J; bases not matched to a gene: 6. The CDR3 totals 14 residues. DNA of the CDR3: TGCGCCAGCAGCTTTGGCGGGAGAGGTGAGACCCAGTACTTC. As protein: CASSFGGRGETQYF.